These T cell receptor beta chains were read from a single sample in a study of cytomegalovirus exposure and HLA in healthy donors. Profiling relied on immunoSEQ multiplex PCR, and the TCRdb table lists in-frame clones only, not all of them. The data show roughly 130,000 clones, with 65% to 75% seen just once and almost 6% held by the top ten. Material: PBMCs. These receptors were taken from a woman aged 45-65 years in good health and CMV-seropositive. Each CDR3 is given with its conserved first and last residue. A D gene is named only where the DNA matches it firmly. A clone size is listed for some rows: how often the clone was seen (once, few, many), or a class if it is expanded.

V gene	clone size	D gene	J gene	CDR3 protein	CDR3 DNA
TRBV28	.	.	TRBJ1-1	CASGWRTVHTEAFF	TGTGCCAGCGGGTGGAGGACAGTGCACACTGAAGCTTTCTTT
TRBV6-5	.	TRBD2	TRBJ2-7	CASSRTSGAVEQYF	TGTGCCAGCAGCAGGACTAGCGGGGCGGTCGAGCAGTACTTC
TRBV5-1	.	TRBD1	TRBJ2-3	CASSFRTGTTDTQYF	TGCGCCAGCAGCTTCAGGACAGGAACCACAGATACGCAGTATTTT
TRBV30	.	.	TRBJ1-2	CAWSVTGDYGYTF	TGTGCCTGGAGTGTAACGGGGGATTATGGCTACACCTTC
TRBV9	.	.	TRBJ1-1	CASSVEGGTEAFF	TGTGCCAGCAGCGTAGAAGGGGGAACTGAAGCTTTCTTT
TRBV7-9	.	.	TRBJ1-1	CASSLGAGVNTEAFF	TGTGCCAGCAGCTTAGGGGCAGGTGTAAACACTGAAGCTTTCTTT
TRBV10-3	.	TRBD1	TRBJ2-7	CAISEGWTGSPTSYEQYF	TGTGCCATCAGTGAGGGGTGGACAGGGTCCCCTACCTCCTACGAGCAGTACTTC
TRBV5-1	.	TRBD1	TRBJ1-2	CASSLGVTGGIYGYTF	TGCGCCAGCAGCTTGGGCGTGACAGGGGGCATCTATGGCTACACCTTC
TRBV5-1	.	.	TRBJ1-6	CASSLVAANSPLHF	TGCGCCAGCAGCTTGGTGGCGGCGAATTCACCCCTCCACTTT
TRBV5-1	few	TRBD1	TRBJ1-5	CASSPGQGAGQPQHF	TGCGCCAGCAGCCCGGGACAGGGGGCTGGTCAGCCCCAGCATTTT
TRBV6-6	.	TRBD1	TRBJ2-7	CASSRPGTGVNYEQYF	TGTGCCAGCAGCCGCCCCGGGACAGGGGTTAACTACGAGCAGTACTTC
TRBV6-5	.	TRBD1	TRBJ2-7	CASSLSHGTGVAEQYF	TGTGCCAGCAGTTTAAGCCACGGGACAGGAGTCGCCGAGCAGTACTTC
TRBV5-8	.	.	TRBJ2-1	CASSDRLVSEQFF	TGTGCCAGCAGCGACCGACTAGTAAGTGAGCAGTTCTTC
TRBV5-1	.	.	TRBJ2-5	CASNRGGLKGPETQYF	TGCGCCAGCAACAGGGGGGGCCTAAAGGGGCCAGAGACCCAGTACTTC
TRBV27	.	TRBD1	TRBJ1-4	CASRDRGREKLFF	TGTGCCAGCAGGGACAGGGGTAGGGAAAAACTGTTTTTT
TRBV6-5	.	TRBD2	TRBJ2-1	CASRGGGHEQFF	TGTGCCAGCAGAGGCGGGGGGCATGAGCAGTTCTTC
TRBV5-6	.	TRBD2	TRBJ2-4	CASSFPTSGGLDIQYF	TGTGCCAGCAGCTTTCCGACTAGCGGGGGGCTAGACATTCAGTACTTC
TRBV9	.	TRBD2	TRBJ2-7	CASSVGPAGAYEQYF	TGTGCCAGCAGCGTAGGCCCAGCGGGGGCCTACGAGCAGTACTTC
TRBV5-6	.	TRBD1	TRBJ2-7	CASSPNGQGLPYEQYF	TGTGCCAGCAGCCCCAACGGACAGGGGCTCCCCTACGAGCAGTACTTC
TRBV15	.	.	TRBJ1-2	CATSRERNYGYTF	TGTGCCACCAGCAGAGAGCGAAACTATGGCTACACCTTC
TRBV7-2	.	.	TRBJ1-1	CASSSGRRGFITEAFF	TGTGCCAGCAGCTCAGGGCGCAGGGGTTTCATAACTGAAGCTTTCTTT
TRBV2	.	TRBD1	TRBJ2-5	CASIEGAVETQYF	TGTGCCAGCATAGAGGGGGCCGTAGAGACCCAGTACTTC
TRBV11-3	.	TRBD1	TRBJ2-3	CASSSGQGGSTDTQYF	TGTGCCAGCAGCTCCGGACAGGGCGGTTCCACAGATACGCAGTATTTT
TRBV5-1	.	.	TRBJ2-1	CASSLAVGSTVQFF	TGCGCCAGCAGCTTGGCAGTTGGTTCGACTGTCCAGTTCTTC
TRBV18	.	.	TRBJ1-5	CASSGSRDQPQHF	TGTGCCAGCTCAGGCAGCAGGGATCAGCCCCAGCATTTT
TRBV2	few	TRBD1	TRBJ1-4	CASRLQGGNEKLFF	TGTGCCAGCAGACTACAGGGGGGCAATGAAAAACTGTTTTTT
TRBV5-1	.	.	TRBJ1-6	CASSPGGGGNSPLHF	TGCGCCAGCAGCCCTGGCGGGGGCGGTAATTCACCCCTCCACTTT
TRBV5-1	.	.	TRBJ1-1	CASSLRGPNTEAFF	TGCGCCAGCAGCTTGCGGGGTCCGAACACTGAAGCTTTCTTT
TRBV10-3	.	TRBD1	TRBJ1-3	CAIAGTGENTIYF	TGTGCCATCGCTGGGACAGGGGAAAACACCATATATTTT
TRBV2	.	TRBD2	TRBJ2-3	CASSPRGSGGTDTQYF	TGTGCCAGCAGTCCCCGAGGTAGCGGGGGCACAGATACGCAGTATTTT
TRBV6-4	.	.	TRBJ2-2	CASSATGGAGELFF	TGTGCCAGCAGTGCAACAGGCGGGGCCGGGGAGCTGTTTTTT
TRBV30	.	TRBD1	TRBJ1-5	CAWSGGTGTQPQHF	TGTGCCTGGAGTGGAGGGACAGGGACCCAGCCCCAGCATTTT
TRBV7-2	.	.	TRBJ2-1	CASSLPVNEQFF	TGTGCCAGCAGCTTACCGGTCAATGAGCAGTTCTTC
TRBV14	few	.	TRBJ2-7	CASGLMSYEQYF	TGTGCCAGCGGACTGATGAGCTACGAGCAGTACTTC
TRBV27	.	.	TRBJ2-7	CASSLLPHYEQYF	TGTGCCAGCAGTTTGCTGCCACACTACGAGCAGTACTTC
TRBV6-5	.	TRBD1	TRBJ1-5	CASSSTGGVAQSQHF	TGTGCCAGCAGCTCGACAGGGGGCGTCGCGCAGTCCCAGCATTTT
TRBV6-5	.	.	TRBJ1-1	CASSYSTALRGTEAFF	TGTGCCAGCAGTTACTCGACGGCACTCCGGGGCACTGAAGCTTTCTTT
TRBV5-1	.	TRBD1	TRBJ1-4	CASSGADRGRTNEKLFF	TGCGCCAGCAGCGGGGCCGACAGGGGGCGTACTAATGAAAAACTGTTTTTT
TRBV5-1	.	TRBD1	TRBJ1-2	CASSAGTDLDGYTF	TGCGCCAGCAGCGCCGGGACAGATTTAGATGGCTACACCTTC
TRBV10-2	.	TRBD2	TRBJ2-5	CATTGGETQYF	TGCGCCACCACGGGGGGGGAGACCCAGTACTTC
TRBV5-1	.	.	TRBJ2-7	CASRQDDYEQYF	TGCGCCAGCAGACAGGACGACTACGAGCAGTACTTC
TRBV5-1	.	.	TRBJ2-1	CASSLDRGRTTSYNEQFF	TGCGCCAGCAGCTTGGATAGGGGCCGCACTACCTCCTACAATGAGCAGTTCTTC
TRBV29-1	.	.	TRBJ2-1	CSVAGSTNEQFF	TGCAGCGTTGCCGGGAGCACCAATGAGCAGTTCTTC
TRBV23-1	.	TRBD2	TRBJ2-7	CAPERGLAGGPSEQYF	TGCGCCCCCGAACGGGGACTAGCGGGGGGGCCTTCTGAGCAGTACTTC
TRBV15	.	.	TRBJ1-5	CATSRELSGVTGQPQHF	TGTGCCACCAGCAGAGAACTATCCGGAGTTACAGGACAGCCCCAGCATTTT
TRBV6-1	.	.	TRBJ2-3	CASSERGSTDTQYF	TGTGCCAGCAGTGAACGGGGTAGCACAGATACGCAGTATTTT
TRBV6-5	.	.	TRBJ1-2	CASSPQGGSWGYTF	TGTGCCAGCAGTCCACAGGGTGGCTCCTGGGGCTACACCTTC
TRBV7-6	.	.	TRBJ2-7	CASSTQGGLGEQYF	TGTGCCAGCAGCACTCAGGGGGGCCTTGGGGAGCAGTACTTC
TRBV2	.	TRBD1	TRBJ1-5	CASSERDRVEHF	TGTGCCAGCAGTGAAAGGGACAGGGTCGAGCATTTT
TRBV11-1	.	.	TRBJ1-4	CASSLNGVGEKLFF	TGTGCCAGCAGCTTAAACGGGGTCGGAGAAAAACTGTTTTTT
TRBV9	.	TRBD2	TRBJ2-3	CASGNLAGDMANTQYF	TGTGCCAGCGGAAATCTAGCGGGGGACATGGCAAATACGCAGTATTTT